This T cell receptor (beta chain) derives from a study of T cells in Graves' hyperthyroidism and ophthalmopathy. Overall study: Peripheral blood sampling occurred at initial diagnosis, before any treatment.

TCR beta CDR3 region amplification was performed from RNA transcripts. The TCR CDR3 was amplified in a first-round RT-PCR using the HTBI primer set. One entry per CDR3 protein, called by TCRdb with MiXCR from the multiplex PCR reads. The sample holds some 800,000 distinct CDR3 sequences; 38% are singletons and the top ten take 8.9%. The V end was cut by 7 bases, the J end by 6 bases, with 22 bases between. The CDR3 contains 15 residues. Looked up from germline, CDR1 is SGHAT and CDR2 is FQDESV (reference sequence). Those with hyperthyroidism were 18 to 65 years old, newly diagnosed, and ill for under 2 months. Thyroid ultrasound and orbital computed tomography, with clinical symptoms and serum thyroxine and TRAb, informed diagnoses. An approximately 10 ml volume of fresh peripheral blood provided the PBMCs.

The receptor's source is a man younger than 35 with Graves' hyperthyroidism. The gene calls are TRBV11-1 and TRBJ2-7, with D tentatively TRBD2 (5 bases). Input material: blood. The CDR3 coding sequence is TGTGCCAGCACCGATTACCCTCGGGGTGGGTTCGAGCAGTACTTC. Protein sequence: CASTDYPRGGFEQYF.